Below are 20 T cell receptor beta chains sequenced from a single sample in a study of blood T cell repertoires in COVID-19. Libraries were prepared by immunoSEQ multiplex PCR; TCRdb keeps only in-frame clonotypes and omits some of them. The sample has roughly 30,000 clones, roughly 84% seen once. Sequencing input: peripheral blood. Receptors originate from a man older than 75 with active COVID-19.

This chain connects TRBV5-5 to TRBJ2-7; TRBD1 aligns across 7 bases. After removal of 0 bases from V and 1 base from J, the junction contained 4 bases not matched to a gene. This CDR3 has 15 residues. Germline V gene data show CDR1 as SGHKS and CDR2 as YYEKEE (reference sequence). The CDR3 loop reads CASSLGQGESYEQYF. The CDR3 DNA reads as TGTGCCAGCAGCTTGGGGCAGGGGGAATCCTACGAGCAGTACTTC.

This chain links TRBV19 with TRBJ2-7; D call uncertain. V was clipped by 3 bases and J by 4 bases, with 7 bases between them. Germline CDR1 is LNHDA and CDR2 is SQIVND (reference sequence). The CDR3 runs to 12 residues. The CDR3 DNA reads as TGTGCCAGTAGTATCTCTGAGTACGAGCAGTACTTC. Residues: CASSISEYEQYF.

This clone was detected only once. This chain links TRBV7-9 with TRBJ2-3, with D possibly TRBD2 on 7 matching bases. V lost 0 bases and J lost 5, with 12 bases in between. This CDR3 is 15 amino acids long. Germline CDR1 and CDR2: SEHNR and FQNEAQ (reference sequence). DNA for the CDR3: TGTGCCAGCAGCTTAGCGGGGGGGCAAGGAGATACGCAGTATTTT. This encodes CASSLAGGQGDTQYF.

The chain couples TRBV10-3 to TRBJ1-5; D is unresolved. Trimming left V 5 bases short and J 2 bases short, with 10 bases between. The CDR3 is 14 amino acids. Germline V gene sequence: CDR1 ENHRY, CDR2 SYGVKD. CDR3 region: CAISLGEGNQPQHF. The CDR3, as DNA: TGTGCCATCAGTTTGGGTGAGGGCAATCAGCCCCAGCATTTT.

This clone was seen just once. The rearrangement links TRBV30 to TRBJ1-4, with 10 bases identical to TRBD1. The V gene end was trimmed by 5 bases and the J gene end by 7 bases; junction bases not matched to a gene: 4. In germline, CDR1 is GTSNPN, CDR2 SVGIG (reference sequence). This CDR3 comprises 13 residues. CDR3: CAWARDRGEKLFF. CDR3 in DNA: TGTGCCTGGGCCCGGGACAGGGGTGAAAAACTGTTTTTT.

This chain joins TRBV11-2 and TRBJ2-7; D is undetermined. V shed 5 bases and J shed 3 bases, with 14 bases lying between them. The CDR3 is made up of 14 amino acids. Germline V gene lookup returns CDR1 SGHAT and CDR2 FQNNGV. The CDR3 DNA reads TGTGCCAGCAGCGACCGTCCACAGAACTACGAGCAGTACTTC. The encoded protein is CASSDRPQNYEQYF.

Written as DNA, the CDR3 is TGTGCCAGCAGCTCCAGGGGTCGGGTGAAAGACATTCAGTACTTC. Translated: CASSSRGRVKDIQYF. The chain couples TRBV5-6 to TRBJ2-4, with D possibly matching TRBD1 (6 bases). The CDR3 totals 15 residues. Germline V gene lookup returns CDR1 SGHDT and CDR2 YYEEEE. The V end lost 3 bases, the J end lost 8 bases, and 18 bases lay between the germline ends.

The rearrangement joins TRBV5-1 to TRBJ2-3, with 8 bases identical to TRBD2. The length of the CDR3 is 16 residues. The germline V gene has CDR1 SGHRS and CDR2 YFSETQ. V lost 0 bases to trimming and J lost 1 base; unmatched junction nucleotides: 4. In DNA, the CDR3 is TGCGCCAGCAGCTTGGCTGGCGGGGGGCGCACAGATACGCAGTATTTT. As protein: CASSLAGGGRTDTQYF.

The chain combines TRBV6-5 with TRBJ1-1; no firm D call. The V end was cut by 6 bases, the J end by 2 bases, with 4 bases between. In germline, CDR1 is MNHEY, CDR2 SVGAGI. This CDR3 is 11 amino acids long. The CDR3 sequence: CASRSNTEAFF. The DNA of the CDR3 is TGTGCCAGCAGGAGCAACACTGAAGCTTTCTTT.

This clone was picked up a small number of times. V is TRBV30 and J is TRBJ2-1; TRBD1 agrees at 10 bases. V was pared by 4 bases and J by 1 base, with 4 bases of the junction left unmatched. The CDR3 sequence is 15 residues long. The germline CDR1 and CDR2 sequences are GTSNPN and SVGIG (reference sequence). The CDR3 here is CAWTLGQGSYNEQFF. Here the CDR3 DNA reads TGTGCCTGGACGCTGGGACAGGGGTCCTACAATGAGCAGTTCTTC.

The chain uses TRBV6-5 and TRBJ2-5; 12 bases align to TRBD2. CDR1 is MNHEY, CDR2 SVGAGI, per germline. The CDR3 loop spans 15 amino acids. J was trimmed by 5 bases and V by 6 bases; bases with no gene match: 7. CDR3 nucleotide sequence: TGTGCCAGCAGCCTACTAGCGGGGGGAAGGGAGACCCAGTACTTC. This gives the protein CASSLLAGGRETQYF.

V usage is TRBV6-5 and J usage is TRBJ2-1, with 9 bases lining up with TRBD2. The CDR3 is 15 residues long. Germline trimming cut 7 bases from V and 5 bases from J; bases unmatched to any gene: 9. Germline-derived CDR1 and CDR2 are MNHEY and SVGAGI. The CDR3 DNA is TGTGCCAGCATTAGCGGGGGCACCGGAGACAATGAGCAGTTCTTC. It codes for CASISGGTGDNEQFF.

This chain links TRBV27 with TRBJ2-5; D may be TRBD1 (6 bases). CDR3 length: 13 amino acids. Germline loops: CDR1 MNHEY, CDR2 SMNVEV (reference sequence). Deletions cut 5 bases from V and 4 bases from J, with 11 bases between. CDR3 protein: CASSLQGRETQYF. The CDR3 DNA reads as TGTGCCAGCAGTCTACAGGGTCGAGAGACCCAGTACTTC.

This chain links TRBV27 with TRBJ1-4; D is possibly TRBD1 (5 bases). The length of the CDR3 is 14 residues. CDR1 and CDR2 (germline): MNHEY, SMNVEV (reference sequence). V was pared by 6 bases and J by 1 base, with 9 bases between. The CDR3 protein is CASSFQGTNEKLFF. In DNA, the CDR3 is TGTGCCAGCAGCTTCCAGGGAACTAATGAAAAACTGTTTTTT.

V usage is TRBV9 and J usage is TRBJ1-3; TRBD1 aligns across 11 bases. CDR3 length: 16 amino acids. Germline loops: CDR1 SGDLS, CDR2 YYNGEE. J gave up 2 bases and V 0 bases, and 1 base lay outside the gene matches. The CDR3 protein is CASSVGGQGAGNTIYF. The CDR3 DNA is TGTGCCAGCAGCGTAGGGGGACAGGGGGCTGGAAACACCATATATTTT.

V is TRBV19 and J is TRBJ2-1; D unclear. The ends were cut back, 8 bases at V and 0 bases at J, with 14 bases in the middle. This CDR3 comprises 15 residues. CDR1 is LNHDA and CDR2 is SQIVND in the germline V gene (reference sequence). The CDR3 DNA reads TGTGCCAGTTCCCTCAGCGAGAGCTCCTACAATGAGCAGTTCTTC. Translating gives CASSLSESSYNEQFF.

The CDR3 region is CASIADNTGELFF. For the CDR3, the DNA is TGCGCCAGCATAGCGGATAACACCGGGGAGCTGTTTTTT. The chain joins TRBV5-1 to TRBJ2-2; D is perhaps TRBD2 (6 bases). Trimming shortened V by 6 bases and J by 2 bases, and 8 bases separated the two germline ends. CDR1 SGHRS and CDR2 YFSETQ come from the germline V gene. The CDR3 is 13 amino acids.

CDR3 sequence reads: CASSDGTPLGANVLTF. For the CDR3, the DNA is TGTGCCAGCAGTGACGGGACACCGTTAGGGGCCAACGTCCTGACTTTC. The rearrangement links TRBV2 to TRBJ2-6; D might be TRBD1 (6 bases). This CDR3 has 16 residues. The V end was cut by 3 bases, the J end by 4 bases, with 13 bases between. Germline V gives CDR1 SNHLY, CDR2 FYNNEI.

CDR3 region: CASSQKGQWYEQYF. The CDR3 DNA reads TGCGCCAGCAGTCAAAAGGGACAGTGGTACGAGCAGTACTTC. The chain has TRBV23-1 and TRBJ2-7; TRBD1 matches at 7 bases. TRBV23-1 belongs to the ORF category, with a function that is uncertain. V was pared by 2 bases and J by 4 bases, with 5 bases of the junction left unmatched. This CDR3 is built from 14 residues.

The chain has TRBV19 and TRBJ2-5, with a tentative D call TRBD2 (6 bases). CDR1 and CDR2 from the germline V gene are LNHDA and SQIVND (reference sequence). This CDR3 is built from 15 residues. Trimming pared 6 bases from V and 1 base from J, leaving 15 bases between. Here the CDR3 DNA reads TGTGCCAGTAGGAGCCTCGGGAGCGGCCAAGAGACCCAGTACTTC. This codes for CASRSLGSGQETQYF.